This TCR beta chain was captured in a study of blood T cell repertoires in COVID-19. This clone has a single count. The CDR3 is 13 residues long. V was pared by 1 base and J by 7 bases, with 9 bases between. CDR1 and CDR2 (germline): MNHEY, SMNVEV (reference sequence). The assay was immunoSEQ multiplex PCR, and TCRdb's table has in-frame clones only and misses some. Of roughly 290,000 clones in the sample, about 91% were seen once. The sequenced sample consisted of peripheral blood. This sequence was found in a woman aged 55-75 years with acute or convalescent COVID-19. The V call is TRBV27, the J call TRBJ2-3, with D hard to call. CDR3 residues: CASSLFGGYTQYF. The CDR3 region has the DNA TGTGCCAGCAGTTTATTCGGCGGATATACGCAGTATTTT.